The present entry profiles one T cell receptor beta chain with its context. CDR1 is SGHDT, CDR2 YYEEEE, per germline. This CDR3 contains 15 residues. The V end was cut by 5 bases, the J end by 4 bases, with 16 bases between. Original analysis: Scientists estimated how many nucleated cells there were by amplifying reference gene primers. TCRdb's copy holds only in-frame clones and misses some; the assay was immunoSEQ multiplex PCR. V, J and clone size derive from that table, while D and trimming were established from the DNA sequence. Here the sample spans around 180,000 clones, around four fifths being singletons. The sample comes from a study of blood T cell repertoires in COVID-19. Across the study: COVID-19 samples, acute and convalescent, were from the United States, Italy and Spain. PBMCs, B-cell-depleted T cells, or T cells provided the cDNA or gDNA that made up the material.

The chain carries TRBV5-6 and TRBJ1-5, with D maybe TRBD1 (5 bases). This receptor was identified in a woman aged 25 to 45 with acute or convalescent COVID-19. The sequenced material came from peripheral blood. The CDR3 is CASSAGTLPNQPQHF. CDR3 coding DNA: TGTGCCAGCAGTGCGGGGACCCTACCTAATCAGCCCCAGCATTTT.